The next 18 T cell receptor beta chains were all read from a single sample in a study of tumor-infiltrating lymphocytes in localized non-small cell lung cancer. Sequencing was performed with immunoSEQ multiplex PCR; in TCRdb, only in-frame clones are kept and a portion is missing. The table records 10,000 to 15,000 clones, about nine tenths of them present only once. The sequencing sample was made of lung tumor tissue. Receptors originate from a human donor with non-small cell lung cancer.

The CDR3: CATSRDRGRRAFF. CDR3 coding DNA: TGTGCCACCAGCAGAGATCGCGGGCGGCGAGCTTTCTTT. The chain joins TRBV15 to TRBJ1-1; D unclear. Trimming stripped 0 bases from V and 10 bases from J, with 12 bases between. The germline V gene encodes CDR1 LNHNV and CDR2 YYDKDF (reference sequence). The CDR3 is 13 residues long.

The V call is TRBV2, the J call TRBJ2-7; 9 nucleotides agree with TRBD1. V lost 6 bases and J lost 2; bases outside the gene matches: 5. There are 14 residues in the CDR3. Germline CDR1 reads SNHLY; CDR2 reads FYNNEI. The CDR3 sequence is CASSTGQGTYEQYF. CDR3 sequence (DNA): TGTGCCAGCAGCACGGGACAGGGAACCTACGAGCAGTACTTC.

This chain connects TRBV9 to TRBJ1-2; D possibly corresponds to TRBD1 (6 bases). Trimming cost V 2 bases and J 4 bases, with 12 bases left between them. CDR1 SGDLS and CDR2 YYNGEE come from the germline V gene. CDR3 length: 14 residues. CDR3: CASSVDRYGYGYTF. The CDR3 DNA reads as TGTGCCAGCAGCGTTGACAGGTACGGCTATGGCTACACCTTC.

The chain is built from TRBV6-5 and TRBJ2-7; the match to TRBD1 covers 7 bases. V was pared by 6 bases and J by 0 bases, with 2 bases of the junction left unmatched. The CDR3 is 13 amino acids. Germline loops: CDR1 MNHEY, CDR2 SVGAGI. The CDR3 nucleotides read TGTGCCAGCAGGGCAGGGGGCTCCTACGAGCAGTACTTC. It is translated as CASRAGGSYEQYF.

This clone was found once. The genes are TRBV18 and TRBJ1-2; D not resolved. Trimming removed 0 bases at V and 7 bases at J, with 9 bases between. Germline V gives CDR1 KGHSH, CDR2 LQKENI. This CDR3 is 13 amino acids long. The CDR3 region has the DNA TGTGCCAGCTCACCACCGGGTAGGGCTGGCTACACCTTC. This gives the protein CASSPPGRAGYTF. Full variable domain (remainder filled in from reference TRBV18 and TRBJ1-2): NAGVMQNPRHLVRRRGQEARLRCSPMKGHSHVYWYRQLPEEGLKFMVYLQKENIIDESGMPKERFSAEFPKEGPSILRIQQVVRGDSAAYFCASSPPGRAGYTFGSGTRLTVV.

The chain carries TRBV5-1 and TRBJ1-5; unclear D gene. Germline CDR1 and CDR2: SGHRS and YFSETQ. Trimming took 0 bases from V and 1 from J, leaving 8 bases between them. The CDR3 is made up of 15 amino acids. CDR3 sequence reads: CASSLDGVSNQPQHF. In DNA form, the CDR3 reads TGCGCCAGCAGCTTGGATGGGGTAAGCAATCAGCCCCAGCATTTT.

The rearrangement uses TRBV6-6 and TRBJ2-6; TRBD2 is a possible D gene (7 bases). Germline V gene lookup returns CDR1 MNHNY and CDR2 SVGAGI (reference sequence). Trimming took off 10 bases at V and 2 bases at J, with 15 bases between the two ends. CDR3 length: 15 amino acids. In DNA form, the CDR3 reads TGTGCCACCCAAAGGGGGGGTACTGGGGCCAACGTCCTGACTTTC. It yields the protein CATQRGGTGANVLTF.

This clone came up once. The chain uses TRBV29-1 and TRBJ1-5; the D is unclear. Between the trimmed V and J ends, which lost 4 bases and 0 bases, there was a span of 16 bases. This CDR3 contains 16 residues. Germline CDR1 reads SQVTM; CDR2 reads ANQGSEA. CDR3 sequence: CSVGCPLNSSNQPQHF. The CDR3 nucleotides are TGCAGCGTTGGATGCCCCCTTAACAGTAGCAATCAGCCCCAGCATTTT.

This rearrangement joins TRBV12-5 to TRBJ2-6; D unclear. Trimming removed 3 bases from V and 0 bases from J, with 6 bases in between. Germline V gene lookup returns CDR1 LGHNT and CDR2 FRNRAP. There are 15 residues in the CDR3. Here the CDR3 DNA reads TGTGCTAGTGGTTTTGGGATCTCTGGGGCCAACGTCCTGACTTTC. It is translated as CASGFGISGANVLTF.

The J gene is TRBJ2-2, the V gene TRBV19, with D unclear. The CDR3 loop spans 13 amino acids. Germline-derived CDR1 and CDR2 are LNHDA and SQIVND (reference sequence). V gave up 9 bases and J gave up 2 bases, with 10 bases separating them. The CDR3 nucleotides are TGTGCCAGCTCCTATGCAAACACCGGGGAGCTGTTTTTT. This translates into CASSYANTGELFF.

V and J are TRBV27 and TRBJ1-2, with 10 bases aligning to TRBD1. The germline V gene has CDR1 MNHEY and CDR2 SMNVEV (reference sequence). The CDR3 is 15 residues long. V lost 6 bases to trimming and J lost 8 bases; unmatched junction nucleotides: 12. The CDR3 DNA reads TGTGCCAGCAGGCCCAGGGACAGGGGATTAGGGGGCTACACCTTC. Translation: CASRPRDRGLGGYTF.

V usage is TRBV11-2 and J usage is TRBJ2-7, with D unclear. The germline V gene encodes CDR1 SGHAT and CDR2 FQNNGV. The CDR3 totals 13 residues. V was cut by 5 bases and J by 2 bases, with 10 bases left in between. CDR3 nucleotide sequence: TGTGCCAGCAGCCCCGGTCCGGCCTACGAGCAGTACTTC. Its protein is CASSPGPAYEQYF. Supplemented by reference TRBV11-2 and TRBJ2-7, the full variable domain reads EAGVAQSPRYKIIEKRQSVAFWCNPISGHATLYWYQQILGQGPKLLIQFQNNGVVDDSQLPKDRFSAERLKGVDSTLKIQPAKLEDSAVYLCASSPGPAYEQYFGPGTRLTVT.

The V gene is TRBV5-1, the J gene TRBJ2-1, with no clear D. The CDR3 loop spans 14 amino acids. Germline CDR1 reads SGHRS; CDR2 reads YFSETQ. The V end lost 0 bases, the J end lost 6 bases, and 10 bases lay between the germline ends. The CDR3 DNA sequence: TGCGCCAGCAGCTTGGGAGACTTAGGCAATGAGCAGTTCTTC. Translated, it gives CASSLGDLGNEQFF.

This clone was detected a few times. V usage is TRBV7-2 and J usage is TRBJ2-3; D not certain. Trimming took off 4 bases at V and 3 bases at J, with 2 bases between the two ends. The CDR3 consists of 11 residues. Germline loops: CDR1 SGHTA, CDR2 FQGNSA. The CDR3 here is CASSYTDTQYF. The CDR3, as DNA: TGTGCCAGCAGCTATACAGATACGCAGTATTTT.

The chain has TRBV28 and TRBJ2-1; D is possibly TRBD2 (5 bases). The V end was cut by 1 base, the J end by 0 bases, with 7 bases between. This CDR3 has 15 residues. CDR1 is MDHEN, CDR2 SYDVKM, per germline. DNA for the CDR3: TGTGCCAGCAGTTTATCGGGGAACTCCTACAATGAGCAGTTCTTC. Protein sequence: CASSLSGNSYNEQFF. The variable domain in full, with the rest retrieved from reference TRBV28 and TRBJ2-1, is DVKVTQSSRYLVKRTGEKVFLECVQDMDHENMFWYRQDPGLGLRLIYFSYDVKMKEKGDIPEGYSVSREKKERFSLILESASTNQTSMYLCASSLSGNSYNEQFFGPGTRLTVL.

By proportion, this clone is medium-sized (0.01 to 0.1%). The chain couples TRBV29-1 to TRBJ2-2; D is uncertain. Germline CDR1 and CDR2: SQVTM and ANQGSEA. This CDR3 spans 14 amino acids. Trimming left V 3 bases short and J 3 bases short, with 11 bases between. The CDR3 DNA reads TGCAGCGTTGACCCGGACGGAGACACCGGGGAGCTGTTTTTT. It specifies CSVDPDGDTGELFF.

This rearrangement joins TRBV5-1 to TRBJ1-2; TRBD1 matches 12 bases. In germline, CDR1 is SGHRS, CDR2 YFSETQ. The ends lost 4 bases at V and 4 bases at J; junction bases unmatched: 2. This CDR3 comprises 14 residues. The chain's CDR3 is CASSMGQGAYGYTF. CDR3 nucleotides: TGCGCCAGCAGCATGGGACAGGGGGCCTATGGCTACACCTTC.

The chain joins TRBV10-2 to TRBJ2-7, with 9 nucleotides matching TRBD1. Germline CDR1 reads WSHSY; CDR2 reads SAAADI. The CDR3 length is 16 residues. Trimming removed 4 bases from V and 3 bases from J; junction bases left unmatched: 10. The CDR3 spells CASSAPRTGAVYEQYF. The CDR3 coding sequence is TGCGCCAGCAGTGCGCCCCGGACAGGGGCCGTCTACGAGCAGTACTTC.